This TCR beta chain was identified in a study of CD8+ T cells in alopecia areata (dated by TCRdb to the late 2010s). With respect to the entire study: Treated patients were enrolled in an open-label pilot trial of oral tofacitinib, 5 to 10 mg twice daily, for moderate-to-severe alopecia areata. Patients on tofacitinib were biopsied at baseline and after 4 and 24 weeks of treatment, and several of the patients also had a later scalp biopsy. The study used high-throughput TCRbeta sequencing to examine T cell clonal expansion in alopecia areata, in both the C3H/HeJ mouse model and human patients. Tofacitinib was administered for 6 to 18 months, and 6 months of follow-up off drug were then conducted to assess delayed response and recurrence. TCRbeta CDR3 regions were amplified by immunoSEQ multiplex PCR using 35 Vbeta forward and 13 Jbeta reverse primers. Scalp clonality was compared across normal scalp (n=4), patchy alopecia areata scalp (n=8), and alopecia totalis/universalis scalp (n=8). On the human side, TCRbeta sequencing was run on scalp tissue and on sorted CD4+ and CD8+ peripheral blood T cells from healthy controls and from alopecia areata patients with either patchy or totalis/universalis disease. The RNA source kit depended on sample type: the PAXgene miRNA kit for fixed scalp, the miRNeasy kit for PBMCs, and the RNeasy kit for mouse skin. Summary of the overall study and its limitations: Compared with normal scalp, lesional scalp had higher clonality and more expanded CD8+ clones, particularly in alopecia totalis/universalis, a pattern that suggests antigenic drive. Shared TCR sequences between patients were less evident than in mice, which may be partly attributable to HLA diversity in the patient population. Resident alphabeta T cells in normal human skin are also sequenced, complicating scalp TCR repertoire analysis, unlike mouse skin dominated by gammadelta T cells.

The method was the immunoSEQ multiplex PCR assay. RNA was extracted from all samples and reverse transcribed into cDNA as template for TCR sequencing. First-strand cDNA was synthesized using SuperScript III with a 2:1 mix of oligo-dT and random hexamers. A synthetic immune receptor repertoire was used to assess amplification bias, and residual bias was removed computationally. The original methods were these. Raw reads were preprocessed for error removal, and CDR3 was defined according to IMGT conventions as running from the conserved cysteine to phenylalanine. Clonality was computed as 1 minus the Shannon entropy, with the entropy normalized by log2 of the number of productive unique TCRs. Whether each scalp clone was CD4 or CD8 was inferred by checking scalp TCRbeta sequences against the CD4 and CD8 repertoires from sorted blood. Here the immuneACCESS table is served through TCRdb, limited to in-frame sequences with V and J called. Missing clones are a known gap in these copies; in checked studies unresolved V genes cover under half, and the rest lacks a known reason. D and trimming come from the DNA, and the V and J calls and clone size come from that table. In this sample the table shows more than 150,000 clones, 50% to 75% of which occur a single time. Of the sample, approximately 14% falls within the top ten clones.

Trimming accounts for 0 bases at V and 4 bases at J, while the number of junction bases matched to no gene is 11. Measured from the cysteine to the phenylalanine, the CDR3 is 18 residues long. Kept here is only the CDR3 DNA, which spans 54 bases and is read in frame from base 1. The germline V gene gives CDR1 as SGHAT and CDR2 as FQNNGV. A remark on this clone: No cognate antigen has been identified for it. The sample holds no much larger clone one base away, and base qualities are not on file.

What this sample's time point label stands for: baseline before oral tofacitinib. Lesional scalp punch biopsies and peripheral blood were obtained from alopecia areata patients. PBMCs were isolated by density centrifugation and stained for CD3, CD4 and CD8, after which CD4+ and CD8+ T cells were sorted on a FACSAria. The V gene is TRBV11-2 and the J gene is TRBJ2-1; a stretch of 8 junction bases matches TRBD2. The origin of this receptor is a human donor with alopecia areata. Sequencing was performed on CD4+ T cells sorted from blood, taken at week 0. The CDR3 region: CASSLDLAGGAAYNEQFF. The base sequence is TGTGCCAGCAGCTTAGATCTTGCCGGGGGGGCAGCTTACAATGAGCAGTTCTTC.